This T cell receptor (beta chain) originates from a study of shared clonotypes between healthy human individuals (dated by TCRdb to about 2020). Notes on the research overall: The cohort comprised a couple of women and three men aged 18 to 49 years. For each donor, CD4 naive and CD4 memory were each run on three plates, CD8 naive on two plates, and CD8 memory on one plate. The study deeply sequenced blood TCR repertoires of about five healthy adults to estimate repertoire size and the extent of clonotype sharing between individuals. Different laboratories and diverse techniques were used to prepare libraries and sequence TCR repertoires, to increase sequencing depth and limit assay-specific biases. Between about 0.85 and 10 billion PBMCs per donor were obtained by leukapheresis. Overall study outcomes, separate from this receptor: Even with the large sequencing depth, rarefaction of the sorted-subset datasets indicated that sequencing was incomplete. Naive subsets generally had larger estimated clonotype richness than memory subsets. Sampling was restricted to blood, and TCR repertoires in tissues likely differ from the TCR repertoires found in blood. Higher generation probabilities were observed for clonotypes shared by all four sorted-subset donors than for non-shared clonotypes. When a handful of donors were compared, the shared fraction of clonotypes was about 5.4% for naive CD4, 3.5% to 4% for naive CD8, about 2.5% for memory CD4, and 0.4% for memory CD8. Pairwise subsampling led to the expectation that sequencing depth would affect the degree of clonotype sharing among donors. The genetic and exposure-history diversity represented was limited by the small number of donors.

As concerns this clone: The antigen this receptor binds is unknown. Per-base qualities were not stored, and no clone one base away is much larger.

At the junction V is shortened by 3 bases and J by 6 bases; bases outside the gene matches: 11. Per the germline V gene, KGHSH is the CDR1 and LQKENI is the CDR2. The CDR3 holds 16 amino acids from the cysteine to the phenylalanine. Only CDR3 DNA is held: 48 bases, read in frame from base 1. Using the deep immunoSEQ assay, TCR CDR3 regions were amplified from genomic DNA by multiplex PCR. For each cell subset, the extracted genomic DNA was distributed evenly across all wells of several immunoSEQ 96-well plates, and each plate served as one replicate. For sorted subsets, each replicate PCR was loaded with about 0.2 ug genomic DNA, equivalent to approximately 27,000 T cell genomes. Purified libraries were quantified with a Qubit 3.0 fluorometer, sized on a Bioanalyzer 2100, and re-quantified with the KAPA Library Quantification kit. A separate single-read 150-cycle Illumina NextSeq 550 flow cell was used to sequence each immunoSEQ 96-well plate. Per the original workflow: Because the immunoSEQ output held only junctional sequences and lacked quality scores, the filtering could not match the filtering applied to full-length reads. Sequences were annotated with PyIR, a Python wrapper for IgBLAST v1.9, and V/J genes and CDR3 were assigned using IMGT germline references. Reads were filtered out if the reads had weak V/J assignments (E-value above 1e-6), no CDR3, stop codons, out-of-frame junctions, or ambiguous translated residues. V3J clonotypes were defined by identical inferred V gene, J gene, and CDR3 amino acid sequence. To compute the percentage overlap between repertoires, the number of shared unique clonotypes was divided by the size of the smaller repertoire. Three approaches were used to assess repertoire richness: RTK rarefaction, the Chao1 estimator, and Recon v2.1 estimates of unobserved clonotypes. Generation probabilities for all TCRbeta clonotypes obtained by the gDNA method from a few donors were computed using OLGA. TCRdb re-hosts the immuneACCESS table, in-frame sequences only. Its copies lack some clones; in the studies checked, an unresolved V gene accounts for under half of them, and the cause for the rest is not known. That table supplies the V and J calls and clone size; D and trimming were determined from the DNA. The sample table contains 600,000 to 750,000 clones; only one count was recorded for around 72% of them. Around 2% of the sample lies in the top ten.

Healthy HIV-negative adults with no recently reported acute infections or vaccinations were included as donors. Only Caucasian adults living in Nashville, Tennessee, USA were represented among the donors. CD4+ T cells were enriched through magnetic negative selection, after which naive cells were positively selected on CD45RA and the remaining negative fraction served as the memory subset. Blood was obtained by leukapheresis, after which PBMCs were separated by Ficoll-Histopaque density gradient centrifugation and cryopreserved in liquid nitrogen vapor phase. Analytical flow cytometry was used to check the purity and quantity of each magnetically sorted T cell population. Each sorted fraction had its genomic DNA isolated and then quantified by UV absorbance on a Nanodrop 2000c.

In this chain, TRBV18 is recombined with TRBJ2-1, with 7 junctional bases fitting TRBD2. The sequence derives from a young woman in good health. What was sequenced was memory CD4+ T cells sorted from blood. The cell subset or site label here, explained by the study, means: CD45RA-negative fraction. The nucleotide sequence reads TGTGCCAGCTCACCCCCTCTGCTAGCGGCCTTCAATGAGCAGTTCTTC. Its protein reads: CASSPPLLAAFNEQFF.